This T cell receptor beta chain was observed in a study of T cells expressing NK-cell markers. Study in general: One of the eight sequenced donors was seronegative, whereas the other seven were HCMV-seropositive.

With the 5' RACE reads reprocessed, TCRdb shows one record per CDR3 protein and no DNA. The sample totals about 450,000 distinct CDR3 sequences; its top ten clones hold 7.3%. The V gene's germline CDR1 is SGHAT and CDR2 FQNNGV. The CDR3 is 15 residues long. The J gene is TRBJ2-7, the V gene TRBV11-2; TCRdb calls TRBD1, which cannot be checked without DNA. Sequencing was carried out using blood T cells: a sorted CD56 or NKG2C T cell subset, CD4+ or CD8+ T cells, or bulk PBMC T cells (not recorded which). The sequence was collected from a woman aged 18-70 years in good health. The CDR3 reads CASSSSGTGPVEQYF.